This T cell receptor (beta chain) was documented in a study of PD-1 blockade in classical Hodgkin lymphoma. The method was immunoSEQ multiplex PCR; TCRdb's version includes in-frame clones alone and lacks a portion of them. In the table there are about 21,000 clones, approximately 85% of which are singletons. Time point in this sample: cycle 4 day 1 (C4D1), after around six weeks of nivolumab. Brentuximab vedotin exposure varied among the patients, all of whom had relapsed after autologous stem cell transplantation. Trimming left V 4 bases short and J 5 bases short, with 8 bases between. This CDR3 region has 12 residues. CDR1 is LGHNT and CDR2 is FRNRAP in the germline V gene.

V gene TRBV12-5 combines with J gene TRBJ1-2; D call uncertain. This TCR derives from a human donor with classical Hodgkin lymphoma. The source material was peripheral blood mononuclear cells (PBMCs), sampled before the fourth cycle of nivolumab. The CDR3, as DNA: TGTGCTAGTGGTTCACCGGGATATGGCTACACCTTC. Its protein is CASGSPGYGYTF.